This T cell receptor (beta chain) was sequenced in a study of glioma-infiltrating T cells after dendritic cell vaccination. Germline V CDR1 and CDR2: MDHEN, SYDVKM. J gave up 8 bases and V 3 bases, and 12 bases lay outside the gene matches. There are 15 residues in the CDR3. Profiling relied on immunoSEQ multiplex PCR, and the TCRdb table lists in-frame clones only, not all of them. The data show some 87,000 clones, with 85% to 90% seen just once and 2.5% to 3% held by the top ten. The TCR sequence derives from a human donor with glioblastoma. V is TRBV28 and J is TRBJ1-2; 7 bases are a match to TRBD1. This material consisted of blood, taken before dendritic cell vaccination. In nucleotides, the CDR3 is TGTGCCAGCAGTTTGGGTCCCGGACAGGCAAGAGGCTACACCTTC. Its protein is CASSLGPGQARGYTF.